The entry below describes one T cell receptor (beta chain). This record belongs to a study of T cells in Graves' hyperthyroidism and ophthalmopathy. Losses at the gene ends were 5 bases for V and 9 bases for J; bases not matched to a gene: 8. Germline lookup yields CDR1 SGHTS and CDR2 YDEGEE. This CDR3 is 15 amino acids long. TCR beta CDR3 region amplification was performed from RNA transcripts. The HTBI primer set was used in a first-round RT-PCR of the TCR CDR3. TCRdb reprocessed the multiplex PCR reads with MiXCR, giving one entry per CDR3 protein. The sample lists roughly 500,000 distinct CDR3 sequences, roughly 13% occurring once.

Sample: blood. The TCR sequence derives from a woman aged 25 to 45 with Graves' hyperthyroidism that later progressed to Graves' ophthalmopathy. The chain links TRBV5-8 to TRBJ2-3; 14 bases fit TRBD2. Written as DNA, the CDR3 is TGTGCCAGCAGGGAGGGGACTAGCGGGAGAATAACGCAGTATTTT. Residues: CASREGTSGRITQYF. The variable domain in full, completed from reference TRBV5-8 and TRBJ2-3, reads EAGVTQSPTHLIKTRGQQATLRCSPISGHTSVYWYQQALGLGLQFLLWYDEGEERNRGNFPPRFSGRQFPNYSSELNVNALELEDSALYLCASREGTSGRITQYFGPGTRLTVL.